A single sample gave rise to the 4 T cell receptor beta chains below, sequenced in a study of blood T cell repertoires in COVID-19 (dated by TCRdb to between 2020 and 2021). Library prep was done by the immunoSEQ multiplex PCR assay. TCRdb limited this immuneACCESS table to in-frame rearrangements with V and J called. A share of clones is missing; checked studies link under half to unresolved V genes, and the rest is unexplained. Counted in this sample were about 220,000 clones; approximately 81% of them appeared once. Just under 20% of the sample is in the top ten clones. Sequencing was carried out using peripheral blood. Source of these receptors: a man aged 25 to 40 with active or convalescent COVID-19.

This rearrangement joins TRBV15 to TRBJ1-1; no definite D call. The CDR3 has 14 amino acids. In germline, CDR1 is LNHNV, CDR2 YYDKDF (reference sequence). V lost 1 base and J lost 0, with 6 bases in between. CDR3 loop: CATSRGTLNTEAFF. The CDR3 bases are TGTGCCACCAGCAGAGGAACATTGAACACTGAAGCTTTCTTT. Filled out from reference TRBV15 and TRBJ1-1, the complete variable domain reads DAMVIQNPRYQVTQFGKPVTLSCSQTLNHNVMYWYQQKSSQAPKLLFHYYDKDFNNEADTPDNFQSRRPNTSFCFLDIRSPGLGDTAMYLCATSRGTLNTEAFFGQGTRLTVV.

This clone turned up a few times. The J gene is TRBJ2-1, the V gene TRBV5-1; D is possibly TRBD2 (6 bases). Trimming removed 2 bases from V and 10 bases from J, with 13 bases in between. The V gene's germline CDR1 is SGHRS and CDR2 YFSETQ. The CDR3 is 13 residues long. In DNA form, the CDR3 reads TGCGCCAGCAGCTTTGGCGGGGAAGGGGAGCAGTTCTTC. Translated: CASSFGGEGEQFF. The full variable domain, in which reference TRBV5-1 and TRBJ2-1 provide the parts outside the CDR3, is KAGVTQTPRYLIKTRGQQVTLSCSPISGHRSVSWYQQTPGQGLQFLFEYFSETQRNKGNFPGRFSGRQFSNSRSEMNVSTLELGDSALYLCASSFGGEGEQFFGPGTRLTVL.

The chain employs TRBV5-1 and TRBJ1-4; possible D gene TRBD1, 6 bases. Trimming shortened V by 4 bases and J by 5 bases, and 9 bases separated the two germline ends. The CDR3 has 13 amino acids. The germline gives CDR1 SGHRS, CDR2 YFSETQ. CDR3 amino acids: CASSKGTNEKLFF. CDR3 bases: TGCGCCAGCAGCAAAGGGACAAATGAAAAACTGTTTTTT.

V gene TRBV9 combines with J gene TRBJ1-2; D unresolved. Per the germline V gene, CDR1 is SGDLS and CDR2 is YYNGEE. The CDR3 is 14 amino acids. V was pared by 0 bases and J by 3 bases, with 9 bases between. CDR3 bases: TGTGCCAGCAGCGTAGCGCAGGCCGACTATGGCTACACCTTC. The encoded protein is CASSVAQADYGYTF.